The following is a T cell receptor (beta chain) sequence with its context. Its matching antigen is unknown. The length of the CDR3 is 14 residues. Losses at the gene ends were 6 bases for V and 0 bases for J; bases not matched to a gene: 6. Germline V gives CDR1 SGHRS, CDR2 YFSETQ. Patients sequenced had flow cytometry evidence of CD8+CD57+ cell expansion. At blood sampling, none of the patients had yet received therapy. This entry comes from a study of CD8+CD57+ T cells in acquired aplastic anemia. For the study at large: Sorted cells (CD4+ and CD8+) yielded DNA amounts that averaged about 3.1 ug. General study findings and limits: The study identified roughly 31 CD8+ CDR3 sequences shared by patients and controls. Patients and controls had CD8+ Simpson's diversity values that were not significantly distinct.

TCR beta VDJ combinations and CDR3 sequences were profiled from genomic DNA. TCRdb reanalysed the reads using MiXCR and keeps one entry per CDR3 protein. The table has about 160,000 distinct CDR3 sequences, roughly 43% seen once. The source material was sorted CD4+, CD8+, or CD8+CD57+ T cells (not recorded which) from PBMCs. V and J are TRBV5-1 and TRBJ2-7, with 7 bases aligning to TRBD2. The TCR was taken from a human donor with aplastic anemia. CDR3 in amino acids: CASNPGGSSYEQYF. The CDR3 DNA sequence: TGCGCCAGCAACCCGGGGGGTTCCTCCTACGAGCAGTACTTC.